These 9 T cell receptor beta chains came from one sample sequenced in a study of T cell repertoires in cytomegalovirus infection. One entry per CDR3 protein, called by TCRdb with MiXCR from the reads. The sample includes approximately 260,000 distinct CDR3 sequences, approximately 17% of them seen just once. The sample taken for sequencing was CD8+ T cells from PBMCs. These receptors originate from a human donor in good health (CMV status not recorded). Some clones in this sample may be carry-over from other donors' samples.

This clonotype was counted at least ten times. DNA for the CDR3: TGTGCCAGCAGTCCCAACAACTACGAGCAGTACTTC. Protein product: CASSPNNYEQYF. The J gene is TRBJ2-7, the V gene TRBV28; D is undetermined. V gave up 5 bases and J gave up 3 bases, with 8 bases separating them. Looked up from germline, CDR1 is MDHEN and CDR2 is SYDVKM. CDR3 length: 12 amino acids.

This clonotype was picked up many times. This chain links TRBV7-8 with TRBJ1-5, with a tentative D call TRBD1 (5 bases). The germline V gene has CDR1 SGHVS and CDR2 FQNEAQ. CDR3 length: 15 residues. V lost 5 bases and J lost 0, with 11 bases in between. CDR3 nucleotide sequence: TGTGCCAGCAGCCCGACGCAGGGTAGCAATCAGCCCCAGCATTTT. This gives the protein CASSPTQGSNQPQHF.

This clonotype has ten or more counts. The CDR3 DNA is TGTGCCAGCTCACCAACAGGAGTCACAGATACGCAGTATTTT. Its protein product is CASSPTGVTDTQYF. This chain links TRBV18 with TRBJ2-3; D perhaps matches TRBD1 (5 bases). The V gene's germline CDR1 is KGHSH and CDR2 LQKENI. V lost 2 bases, J lost 2 bases, and 8 bases lay in between. There are 14 residues in the CDR3.

This clonotype was counted at least ten times. The chain links TRBV19 to TRBJ2-7; the D is unclear. Trimming shortened V by 5 bases and J by 2 bases, and 7 bases separated the two germline ends. The CDR3 consists of 12 residues. Germline V CDR1 and CDR2: LNHDA, SQIVND (reference sequence). The CDR3: CASSPGAYEQYF. The CDR3 DNA is TGTGCCAGTAGTCCTGGGGCCTACGAGCAGTACTTC. The full variable domain, its missing parts supplied by reference TRBV19 and TRBJ2-7, is DGGITQSPKYLFRKEGQNVTLSCEQNLNHDAMYWYRQDPGQGLRLIYYSQIVNDFQKGDIAEGYSVSREKKESFPLTVTSAQKNPTAFYLCASSPGAYEQYFGPGTRLTVT.

This clonotype is medium-sized within its sample. J is TRBJ1-5 and V is TRBV7-8, with 11 positions matching TRBD1. Germline V gene lookup returns CDR1 SGHVS and CDR2 FQNEAQ. V was clipped by 1 base and J by 2 bases; unmatched bases: 1. The CDR3 covers 16 residues. CDR3 protein: CASSLEGQGGNQPQHF. The CDR3 DNA reads TGTGCCAGCAGCTTAGAGGGACAGGGGGGCAATCAGCCCCAGCATTTT.

This clonotype was seen at least ten times. This rearrangement joins TRBV7-2 to TRBJ2-7; D is perhaps TRBD1 (6 bases). Per germline, CDR1 SGHTA and CDR2 FQGNSA. Trimming left V 4 bases short and J 0 bases short, with 16 bases between. There are 16 residues in the CDR3. Here the CDR3 reads CASSSSTGIPSYEQYF. CDR3 in DNA: TGTGCCAGCAGCTCAAGTACAGGGATCCCCTCCTACGAGCAGTACTTC.

The sample holds many counts of this clonotype. V usage is TRBV2 and J usage is TRBJ2-1; TRBD1 is a possible D gene (6 bases). V lost 6 bases and J 0 bases, leaving 18 bases between the germline ends. Germline V gene sequence: CDR1 SNHLY, CDR2 FYNNEI. The CDR3 consists of 17 residues. Written as DNA, the CDR3 is TGTGCCAGCAGCCCCTTGACAGGATTCAGCTCCTACAATGAGCAGTTCTTC. Its protein product is CASSPLTGFSSYNEQFF.

The table lists this clonotype with many counts. The J gene is TRBJ2-1, the V gene TRBV7-8; 8 nucleotides line up with TRBD2. V gave up 2 bases and J gave up 3 bases; unmatched junction bases: 12. The CDR3 contains 18 residues. Germline V gene data show CDR1 as SGHVS and CDR2 as FQNEAQ. CDR3 DNA: TGTGCCAGCAGCTTATTCGTCGGGGGGGCCATGGACTACAATGAGCAGTTCTTC. As protein: CASSLFVGGAMDYNEQFF.

This clonotype has ten or more counts. This chain uses TRBV7-8 with TRBJ2-7; TRBD2 might be the D (5 bases). V was shortened by 5 bases and J by 0 bases, with 11 bases between the two germline ends. The V gene's germline CDR1 is SGHVS and CDR2 FQNEAQ. The CDR3 totals 14 residues. In nucleotides, the CDR3 is TGTGCCAGCAGCCTGGACGGGGACTCCTACGAGCAGTACTTC. Translation gives CASSLDGDSYEQYF.